The 12 T cell receptor beta chains presented below share a single source sample, sequenced in a study of early T cells in non-severe SARS-CoV-2 infection. Using its own MiXCR run on the 5' RACE reads, TCRdb lists one record per CDR3 protein. The sample includes more than 80,000 distinct CDR3 sequences, more than 9.5% of them seen just once. Sample: whole blood. Every receptor here comes from an adult who was a healthcare worker with PCR-confirmed SARS-CoV-2 infection or an uninfected control (not recorded which).

This clonotype was seen more than once but under ten times. V gene TRBV5-1 combines with J gene TRBJ2-5; D may be TRBD1 (6 bases). V was trimmed by 4 bases and J by 4 bases, leaving 14 bases between them. The CDR3 extends over 14 amino acids. Germline values: CDR1 SGHRS, CDR2 YFSETQ. CDR3 DNA: TGCGCCAGCAGCGCCCCCGGGACACCAGAGACCCAGTACTTC. The encoded protein is CASSAPGTPETQYF.

This clonotype appeared many times. The chain is built from TRBV7-6 and TRBJ2-7, with D uncertain. With 3 bases removed from V and 2 bases from J, the gap between germline ends came to 8 bases. The CDR3 length is 13 residues. Germline loops: CDR1 SGHVS, CDR2 FNYEAQ. The CDR3 loop reads CASSLYSPYEQYF. Here the CDR3 DNA reads TGTGCCAGCAGCTTGTACAGTCCCTACGAGCAGTACTTC.

The V and J genes are TRBV6-2 or TRBV6-3 and TRBJ1-2, with TRBD1 as a possible D gene (6 bases). The CDR3 totals 17 residues. V gave up 2 bases and J gave up 0 bases, with 16 bases separating them. Germline V CDR1 and CDR2: MNHEY, SVGEGT. The CDR3 loop is CASSYAPWTATNYGYTF. DNA for the CDR3: TGTGCCAGCAGTTACGCCCCCTGGACAGCCACTAACTATGGCTACACCTTC.

The V call is TRBV5-4, the J call TRBJ2-1; D gene ambiguous. Germline V gene sequence: CDR1 SGHNT, CDR2 YYREEE (reference sequence). The CDR3 is 13 amino acids. The V end lost 1 base, the J end lost 5 bases, and 7 bases lay between the germline ends. CDR3 coding DNA: TGTGCCAGCAGCTTGCCCACCCACAATGAGCAGTTCTTC. Residues: CASSLPTHNEQFF. Based on the CDR3 plus reference TRBV5-4 and TRBJ2-1, the full variable domain is ETGVTQSPTHLIKTRGQQVTLRCSSQSGHNTVSWYQQALGQGPQFIFQYYREEENGRGNFPPRFSGLQFPNYSSELNVNALELDDSALYLCASSLPTHNEQFFGPGTRLTVL.

The sample holds a few counts of this clonotype. The J gene is TRBJ1-1, the V gene TRBV5-1; 7 positions match TRBD1. This CDR3 comprises 15 residues. Per the germline V gene, CDR1 is SGHRS and CDR2 is YFSETQ. V dropped 2 bases and J dropped 1; count of bases not matched to a gene: 5. The CDR3 here is CASSLQGPQNTEAFF. CDR3 nucleotide sequence: TGCGCCAGCAGCTTACAGGGGCCACAGAACACTGAAGCTTTCTTT. Complete variable domain (other parts from reference TRBV5-1 and TRBJ1-1): KAGVTQTPRYLIKTRGQQVTLSCSPISGHRSVSWYQQTPGQGLQFLFEYFSETQRNKGNFPGRFSGRQFSNSRSEMNVSTLELGDSALYLCASSLQGPQNTEAFFGQGTRLTVV.

The chain is built from TRBV6-5 and TRBJ1-2; D call uncertain. Per the germline V gene, CDR1 is MNHEY and CDR2 is SVGAGI. The CDR3 has 13 amino acids. The V gene lost 5 bases and the J gene lost 2 bases, with 9 bases spanning the gap. Written as DNA, the CDR3 is TGTGCCAGCAGTACGAGCCGCAACTATGGCTACACCTTC. Translated: CASSTSRNYGYTF.

CDR3: CASSWISSRLEGYGYTF. DNA for the CDR3: TGTGCCAGCAGTTGGATTAGTTCTCGGCTGGAGGGCTATGGCTACACCTTC. The genes are TRBV12-3 or TRBV12-4 and TRBJ1-2; the D is unclear. Trimming shortened V by 4 bases and J by 4 bases, and 22 bases separated the two germline ends. The CDR3 is 17 amino acids.

This clonotype was seen a few times. V and J are TRBV9 and TRBJ2-4, with D tentatively TRBD2 (5 bases). The length of the CDR3 is 17 residues. V lost 0 bases and J 0 bases, leaving 13 bases between the germline ends. Germline-derived CDR1 and CDR2 are SGDLS and YYNGEE. For the CDR3, the DNA is TGTGCCAGCAGCGTAGGAGTGAGCGGACTAGCCAAAAACATTCAGTACTTC. It codes for CASSVGVSGLAKNIQYF.

This chain links TRBV9 with TRBJ2-7; TRBD1 aligns across 9 bases. Germline V gene data show CDR1 as SGDLS and CDR2 as YYNGEE. The V segment lost 4 bases and the J segment 3 bases; nucleotides outside the gene matches: 11. The CDR3 loop spans 16 amino acids. This CDR3 is CASSPGTGNLNYEQYF. CDR3 nucleotides: TGTGCCAGCAGCCCGGGGACAGGGAATCTTAACTACGAGCAGTACTTC.

In this sample, this clonotype turned up a few times. V usage is TRBV2 and J usage is TRBJ2-1, with 9 bases aligning to TRBD1. CDR1 and CDR2 (germline): SNHLY, FYNNEI. Unmatched junction bases numbered 11, after V lost 4 bases and J lost 7 bases. This CDR3 comprises 16 residues. The CDR3 region has the DNA TGTGCCAGCAGTGGCCGGGGGACAGGGAGATGGAATGAGCAGTTCTTC. It codes for CASSGRGTGRWNEQFF.

This rearrangement joins TRBV5-1 to TRBJ2-4; D is possibly TRBD1 (5 bases). V lost 3 bases, J lost 1 base, and 8 bases lay in between. Per the germline V gene, CDR1 is SGHRS and CDR2 is YFSETQ. This CDR3 contains 14 residues. DNA for the CDR3: TGCGCCAGCAGCTCACAGGTCGCCAAAAACATTCAGTACTTC. Its protein is CASSSQVAKNIQYF.

The table lists this clonotype with many counts. The chain employs TRBV30 and TRBJ2-1, with 9 bases that match TRBD2. Per germline, CDR1 GTSNPN and CDR2 SVGIG (reference sequence). The junction had 2 bases not matched to a gene; V was cut back by 1 base and J by 4 bases. The CDR3 spans 14 residues. DNA of the CDR3: TGTGCCTGGAGTGGGCTAGCGGGGTACAATGAGCAGTTCTTC. Residues: CAWSGLAGYNEQFF.